This T cell receptor beta chain was captured by sequencing in a study of T cells in Graves' hyperthyroidism and ophthalmopathy. The PBMCs studied were ones that came from about 9.9 ml fresh peripheral blood. The CDR3 sequence is 15 residues long. V was clipped by 6 bases and J by 3 bases; unmatched bases: 6. Germline CDR1 and CDR2: SEHNR and FQNEAQ (reference sequence). RNA transcripts were the template for amplifying TCR beta CDR3 regions. First-round RT-PCR with HTBI primers amplified the TCR CDR3 region. One entry per CDR3 protein results from TCRdb running MiXCR on the multiplex PCR reads. The table shows about 96,000 distinct CDR3 sequences, with over 50% occurring only once.

The sample comprised blood. The chain couples TRBV7-9 to TRBJ2-7; 12 nucleotides line up with TRBD2. The origin of this receptor is a middle-aged woman with Graves' hyperthyroidism. CDR3 sequence (DNA): TGTGCCAGCAGTCCCGAGACTAGCGGGAGCTACGAGCAGTACTTC. This translates into CASSPETSGSYEQYF. Full variable domain (missing parts from reference TRBV7-9 and TRBJ2-7): DTGVSQNPRHKITKRGQNVTFRCDPISEHNRLYWYRQTLGQGPEFLTYFQNEAQLEKSRLLSDRFSAERPKGSFSTLEIQRTEQGDSAMYLCASSPETSGSYEQYFGPGTRLTVT.